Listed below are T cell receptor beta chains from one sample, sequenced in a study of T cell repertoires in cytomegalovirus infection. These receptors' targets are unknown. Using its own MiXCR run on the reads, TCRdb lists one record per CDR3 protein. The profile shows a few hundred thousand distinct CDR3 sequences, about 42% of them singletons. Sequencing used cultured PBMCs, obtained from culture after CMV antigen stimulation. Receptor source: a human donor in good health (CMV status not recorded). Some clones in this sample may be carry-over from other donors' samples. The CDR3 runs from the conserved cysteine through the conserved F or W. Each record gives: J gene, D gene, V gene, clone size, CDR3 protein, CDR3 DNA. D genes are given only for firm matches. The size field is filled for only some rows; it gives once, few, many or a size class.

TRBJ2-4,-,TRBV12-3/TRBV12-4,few,CASSPPLRLAKNIQYF,TGTGCCAGCAGTCCTCCCCTTCGGTTAGCCAAAAACATTCAGTACTTC
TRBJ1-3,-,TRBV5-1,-,CASSLGPSGWNTIYF,TGCGCCAGCAGCTTAGGACCTAGCGGGTGGAACACCATATATTTT
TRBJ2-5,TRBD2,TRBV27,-,CASSPYREGTQYF,TGTGCCAGCAGTCCCTACCGGGAGGGGACCCAGTACTTC
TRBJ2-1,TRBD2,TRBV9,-,CASSVGLAGIPPLGNEQFF,TGTGCCAGCAGCGTAGGACTAGCGGGAATTCCCCCCCTCGGTAATGAGCAGTTCTTC
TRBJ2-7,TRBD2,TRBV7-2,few,CASSSTHRLAGGLDEQYF,TGTGCCAGCAGCTCTACCCATAGACTAGCGGGGGGGCTAGACGAGCAGTACTTC
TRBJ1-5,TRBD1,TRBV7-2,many,CASSLGAAGGQPQHF,TGTGCCAGCAGCTTAGGGGCGGCAGGGGGTCAGCCCCAGCATTTT
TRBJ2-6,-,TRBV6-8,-,CASGLTGTGANVLTF,TGTGCCAGCGGCCTAACAGGGACTGGGGCCAACGTCCTGACTTTC
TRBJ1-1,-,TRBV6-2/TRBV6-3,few,CASDRGAVGTEAFF,TGTGCCAGCGATAGGGGGGCGGTAGGAACTGAAGCTTTCTTT
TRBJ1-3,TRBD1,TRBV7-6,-,CASSFDRGEFAGNTIYF,TGTGCCAGCAGCTTCGACAGGGGAGAGTTCGCTGGAAACACCATATATTTT
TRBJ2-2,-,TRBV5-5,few,CASRDGTGELFF,TGTGCCAGCAGGGATGGGACAGGGGAGCTGTTTTTT
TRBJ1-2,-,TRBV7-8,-,CASSFNSGNYGYTF,TGTGCCAGCAGCTTCAACAGCGGTAACTATGGCTACACCTTC